Detailed here is one T cell receptor beta chain. TCRdb's copy holds only in-frame clones and misses some; the assay was immunoSEQ multiplex PCR. The table lists about 200,000 clones, approximately 89% of them singletons. This sample is part of a study of blood T cell repertoires in COVID-19. With 6 bases clipped from V and 2 bases from J, the junction kept 9 bases outside the gene matches. Germline-derived CDR1 and CDR2 are MNHEY and SVGAGI. The CDR3 loop spans 15 amino acids. The receptor comes from a woman in her thirties with acute COVID-19. The chain links TRBV6-5 to TRBJ1-2, with 7 bases identical to TRBD1. The sequenced sample consisted of PBMCs or T cells enriched from blood (not recorded which). In nucleotides, the CDR3 is TGTGCCAGCAGCCCGACAGGGAACTACAACTATGGCTACACCTTC. Protein: CASSPTGNYNYGYTF.